Listed here are 28 T cell receptor beta chains from one sample, sequenced in a study of early T cells in non-severe SARS-CoV-2 infection. TCRdb re-called the 5' RACE reads with MiXCR, one entry per CDR3 protein. The table includes around 77,000 distinct CDR3 sequences, around 12% detected once. The source was whole blood, collected at baseline. The receptors derive from an adult who was a healthcare worker with PCR-confirmed SARS-CoV-2 infection or an uninfected control (not recorded which). The donor label of this sample is uncertain.

J is TRBJ1-4 and V is TRBV5-1; D is undetermined. The CDR3 is 14 residues long. Germline CDR1 is SGHRS and CDR2 is YFSETQ. V lost 2 bases to trimming and J lost 1 base, with 6 bases between them. The CDR3 protein is CASSFGVTNEKLFF. The CDR3 bases are TGCGCCAGCAGCTTTGGGGTAACTAATGAAAAACTGTTTTTT.

There are many counts of this clonotype. V gene TRBV5-1 combines with J gene TRBJ1-1; no clear D. The CDR3 extends over 13 amino acids. V lost 0 bases and J 6 bases, leaving 9 bases between the germline ends. CDR1 SGHRS and CDR2 YFSETQ come from the germline V gene. The CDR3 DNA reads as TGCGCCAGCAGCTTGGCGGCCGTCTCTGAAGCTTTCTTT. Translated, it gives CASSLAAVSEAFF. The complete variable domain, with remaining parts taken from reference TRBV5-1 and TRBJ1-1, reads KAGVTQTPRYLIKTRGQQVTLSCSPISGHRSVSWYQQTPGQGLQFLFEYFSETQRNKGNFPGRFSGRQFSNSRSEMNVSTLELGDSALYLCASSLAAVSEAFFGQGTRLTVV.

The chain carries TRBV10-3 and TRBJ2-3, with a weak D call TRBD2 (6 bases). CDR3 size: 12 residues. V was shortened by 6 bases and J by 5 bases, with 9 bases between the two germline ends. Germline-derived CDR1 and CDR2 are ENHRY and SYGVKD. CDR3 in amino acids: CAISRERDTQYF. The CDR3 nucleotides read TGTGCCATCAGCCGGGAGCGAGATACGCAGTATTTT.

This clonotype has a handful of counts. The rearrangement uses TRBV18 and TRBJ1-2; no definite D call. CDR1 is KGHSH, CDR2 LQKENI, per germline. V dropped 3 bases and J dropped 4 bases, with 15 bases sitting between them. This CDR3 comprises 15 residues. DNA of the CDR3: TGTGCCAGCTCACCGGAGGGTTCCGGGAGCTATGGCTACACCTTC. This gives the protein CASSPEGSGSYGYTF.

This clonotype has at least ten counts. The DNA of the CDR3 is TGTGCCAGCAGTGCGAATCCATACAATGAGCAGTTCTTC. Translated, it gives CASSANPYNEQFF. The chain uses TRBV25-1 and TRBJ2-1; D remains ambiguous. Trimming took 4 bases from V and 4 from J, leaving 8 bases between them. There are 13 residues in the CDR3. Germline V gene sequence: CDR1 MGHDK, CDR2 SYGVNS.

This clonotype was counted ten times or more. The V and J genes are TRBV6-5 and TRBJ2-2; tentative D call: TRBD1 (6 bases). There are 15 residues in the CDR3. Germline lookup yields CDR1 MNHEY and CDR2 SVGAGI. The V gene lost 2 bases and the J gene lost 1 base, with 8 bases spanning the gap. CDR3 coding DNA: TGTGCCAGCAGTTACGTACAGGGGAACACCGGGGAGCTGTTTTTT. Its protein product is CASSYVQGNTGELFF.

This clonotype was seen more than once but under ten times. This chain connects TRBV6-2 or TRBV6-3 to TRBJ2-1; D gene ambiguous. This CDR3 has 11 residues. Germline V lookup: CDR1 MNHEY, CDR2 SVGEGT. The V end was cut by 5 bases, the J end by 10 bases, with 9 bases between. CDR3 sequence (DNA): TGTGCCAGCAGTCTCGGAGAGGAGCAGTTCTTC. This encodes CASSLGEEQFF.

This clonotype was seen at least ten times. The V call is TRBV20-1, the J call TRBJ1-2; a possible D gene is TRBD1 (6 bases). The CDR3 is 13 residues long. From germline, CDR1 is DFQATT and CDR2 SNEGSKA (reference sequence). V lost 6 bases, J lost 4 bases, and 15 bases lay in between. CDR3 sequence (DNA): TGCAGTGCCAGGACAGTGGGCCCCTATGGCTACACCTTC. Encoded protein: CSARTVGPYGYTF.

The chain uses TRBV14 and TRBJ2-1, with D unclear. The CDR3 is made up of 11 amino acids. The germline V gene encodes CDR1 SGHDN and CDR2 FVKESK. V gave up 3 bases and J gave up 15 bases, with 12 bases separating them. The CDR3 loop is CASSQSRLLFF. In DNA, the CDR3 is TGTGCCAGCAGCCAGAGCCGACTGTTGTTCTTC. The variable domain in full, with the rest retrieved from reference TRBV14 and TRBJ2-1, is EAGVTQFPSHSVIEKGQTVTLRCDPISGHDNLYWYRRVMGKEIKFLLHFVKESKQDESGMPNNRFLAERTGGTYSTLKVQPAELEDSGVYFCASSQSRLLFFGPGTRLTVL.

The chain combines TRBV6-5 with TRBJ2-1, with 12 bases matching TRBD2. The CDR3 extends over 17 amino acids. Germline assignment: CDR1 MNHEY and CDR2 SVGAGI. The V gene end was trimmed by 6 bases and the J gene end by 3 bases; junction bases not matched to a gene: 9. The CDR3 DNA sequence: TGTGCCAGCAGCTCCCTAGGACTAGCGGGGAACTACAATGAGCAGTTCTTC. It specifies CASSSLGLAGNYNEQFF.

This clonotype occurred a few times. The chain combines TRBV7-3 with TRBJ1-1, with D perhaps matching TRBD1 (5 bases). V shed 3 bases and J shed 1 base, with 9 bases lying between them. Germline assignment: CDR1 SGHTA and CDR2 FQGTGA. The CDR3 totals 14 residues. The CDR3 nucleotides read TGTGCCAGCAGCTTTTCAGGGCCGAACACTGAAGCTTTCTTT. Residues: CASSFSGPNTEAFF.

This clonotype was seen only a few times. This chain joins TRBV6-1 and TRBJ2-2; 11 bases align to TRBD2. V shed 6 bases, J shed 6 bases, and the junction held 6 bases outside the gene matches. The CDR3 spans 15 residues. Germline-derived CDR1 and CDR2 are MNHNS and SASEGT. CDR3 bases: TGTGCCAGCAGAGAAACTAGCGGGGGACCCGGGGAGCTGTTTTTT. Translated, it gives CASRETSGGPGELFF.

The genes are TRBV4-2 and TRBJ2-7, with D uncertain. The V end lost 0 bases, the J end lost 5 bases, and 11 bases lay between the germline ends. From germline, CDR1 is LGHNA and CDR2 YNFKEQ. This CDR3 comprises 14 residues. DNA for the CDR3: TGTGCCAGCAGCCAAGACTTCGCCGCGGACGAGCAGTACTTC. Encoded protein: CASSQDFAADEQYF.

This clonotype was counted only a few times. CDR3 residues: CASSPNRRDTGELFF. DNA for the CDR3: TGTGCCAGCAGTCCTAACAGGAGAGACACCGGGGAGCTGTTTTTT. The V and J genes are TRBV12-3 or TRBV12-4 and TRBJ2-2; possibly TRBD1 for D (5 bases). V lost 5 bases, J lost 3 bases, and 13 bases lay in between. CDR3 length: 15 amino acids.

The sample holds a few counts of this clonotype. The chain uses TRBV20-1 and TRBJ2-7; tentative D call: TRBD1 (6 bases). Trimming cost V 0 bases and J 2 bases, with 20 bases left between them. Per germline, CDR1 DFQATT and CDR2 SNEGSKA (reference sequence). The CDR3 covers 17 residues. In DNA, the CDR3 is TGCAGTGCTAGAGATCGGTTCATTCAGGGGCCCACCTACGAGCAGTACTTC. Translated, it gives CSARDRFIQGPTYEQYF.

The chain is built from TRBV12-3 or TRBV12-4 and TRBJ1-1; TRBD1 matches at 8 bases. Trimming took 7 bases from V and 4 from J; bases not matched to a gene: 8. The CDR3 has 14 amino acids. The CDR3 DNA sequence: TGTGCCAGCACGCTTCAAACAGGGGGCACTGAAGCTTTCTTT. Its protein product is CASTLQTGGTEAFF.

This sequence joins TRBV5-1 and TRBJ2-7; TRBD2 matches at 9 bases. The CDR3 totals 17 residues. V lost 1 base, J lost 2 bases, and 10 bases stayed unmatched. CDR1 and CDR2 from the germline V gene are SGHRS and YFSETQ. CDR3 coding DNA: TGCGCCAGCAGCTTGAACTCGGCTCTAGCGGGAACCTACGAGCAGTACTTC. This codes for CASSLNSALAGTYEQYF.

The chain has TRBV24-1 and TRBJ2-1, with 14 bases fitting TRBD2. The CDR3 runs 17 residues. The germline V gene has CDR1 KGHDR and CDR2 SFDVKD. The ends lost 3 bases at V and 6 bases at J; junction bases unmatched: 6. The CDR3 spells CATSDPGTSGGINEQFF. The DNA for the CDR3 is TGTGCCACCAGTGATCCGGGGACTAGCGGGGGAATCAATGAGCAGTTCTTC.

The rearrangement links TRBV5-1 to TRBJ1-4; 8 bases align to TRBD1. Germline V gene data show CDR1 as SGHRS and CDR2 as YFSETQ. The CDR3 consists of 15 residues. V was pared by 4 bases and J by 7 bases, with 9 bases of the junction left unmatched. CDR3 in DNA: TGCGCCAGCAGCCCGCAGACAGGGGTATTTGAAAAACTGTTTTTT. It encodes CASSPQTGVFEKLFF. Looking up the rest from reference TRBV5-1 and TRBJ1-4 gives the full variable domain: KAGVTQTPRYLIKTRGQQVTLSCSPISGHRSVSWYQQTPGQGLQFLFEYFSETQRNKGNFPGRFSGRQFSNSRSEMNVSTLELGDSALYLCASSPQTGVFEKLFFGSGTQLSVL.

This sequence joins TRBV5-1 and TRBJ1-1; D may be TRBD1 (6 bases). This CDR3 comprises 16 residues. Germline V gene data show CDR1 as SGHRS and CDR2 as YFSETQ. Trimming removed 4 bases from V and 2 bases from J, with 18 bases in between. This CDR3 is CASSPEPGHTNTEAFF. The CDR3 bases are TGCGCCAGCAGCCCCGAACCGGGACACACTAACACTGAAGCTTTCTTT. Full variable domain (outside the CDR3, taken from reference TRBV5-1 and TRBJ1-1): KAGVTQTPRYLIKTRGQQVTLSCSPISGHRSVSWYQQTPGQGLQFLFEYFSETQRNKGNFPGRFSGRQFSNSRSEMNVSTLELGDSALYLCASSPEPGHTNTEAFFGQGTRLTVV.

This clonotype was found a few times. The V and J genes are TRBV6-2 or TRBV6-3 and TRBJ2-7, with 8 bases lining up with TRBD1. Germline lookup yields CDR1 MNHEY and CDR2 SVGEGT. The CDR3 totals 14 residues. Trimming took 6 bases from V and 7 from J; bases not matched to a gene: 11. The CDR3 DNA reads TGTGCCAGCAGCAGGACAGGGTCTAGGGATGAGCAGTACTTC. It encodes CASSRTGSRDEQYF.

This clonotype came up a few times. V usage is TRBV7-7 and J usage is TRBJ2-7, with D unclear. This CDR3 has 14 amino acids. V lost 5 bases to trimming and J lost 0 bases, with 11 bases between them. Germline V lookup: CDR1 SSHAT, CDR2 FNYEAQ (reference sequence). The CDR3 reads CASSAFGRSYEQYF. The DNA of the CDR3 is TGTGCCAGCAGCGCGTTCGGCCGCTCCTACGAGCAGTACTTC.

The rearrangement joins TRBV5-1 to TRBJ1-3; 7 bases fit TRBD1. This CDR3 comprises 15 residues. V dropped 5 bases and J dropped 0; count of bases not matched to a gene: 5. Germline V gene lookup returns CDR1 SGHRS and CDR2 YFSETQ. The CDR3 region has the DNA TGCGCCAGCAGTGGGGGACAGCGCTCTGGAAACACCATATATTTT. Its translation: CASSGGQRSGNTIYF.

This clonotype came up a few times. The J gene is TRBJ1-3, the V gene TRBV12-3 or TRBV12-4; no clear D. V lost 5 bases and J lost 2, with 16 bases in between. The CDR3 totals 16 residues. This CDR3 is CASSPRPENAGNTIYF. In nucleotides, the CDR3 is TGTGCCAGCAGTCCCCGCCCGGAAAACGCTGGAAACACCATATATTTT.

In this sample, this clonotype turned up a few times. The V call is TRBV30, the J call TRBJ2-2; D is possibly TRBD2 (6 bases). V lost 2 bases and J 12 bases, leaving 10 bases between the germline ends. This CDR3 contains 11 residues. From germline, CDR1 is GTSNPN and CDR2 SVGIG (reference sequence). The CDR3, as DNA: TGTGCCTGGAGTTTAACTAGCCAGCTGTTTTTT. Translating gives CAWSLTSQLFF.

The rearrangement uses TRBV3-1 and TRBJ1-1; 7 positions match TRBD1. The V segment lost 3 bases and the J segment 4 bases; nucleotides outside the gene matches: 14. Germline V lookup: CDR1 LGHDT, CDR2 YNNKEL (reference sequence). The CDR3 is 17 residues long. DNA of the CDR3: TGTGCCAGCAGCCAGGGGGACAGTTGGGATGGCGGCACTGAAGCTTTCTTT. This codes for CASSQGDSWDGGTEAFF.

This clonotype showed up just a few times. The chain joins TRBV14 to TRBJ2-5, with D hard to call. The CDR3 has 12 residues. CDR1 SGHDN and CDR2 FVKESK come from the germline V gene. V was cut by 2 bases and J by 4 bases, with 5 bases left in between. Here the CDR3 DNA reads TGTGCCAGCAGCCAAACTGGAGAGACCCAGTACTTC. It codes for CASSQTGETQYF.

This clonotype has a count of ten or more. The rearrangement joins TRBV18 to TRBJ1-1; 10 bases match TRBD1. The CDR3 is 14 amino acids. V dropped 9 bases and J dropped 0; count of bases not matched to a gene: 4. Germline CDR1 reads KGHSH; CDR2 reads LQKENI. This CDR3 is CASRQGAMNTEAFF. Here the CDR3 DNA reads TGTGCCAGTCGACAGGGGGCTATGAACACTGAAGCTTTCTTT.